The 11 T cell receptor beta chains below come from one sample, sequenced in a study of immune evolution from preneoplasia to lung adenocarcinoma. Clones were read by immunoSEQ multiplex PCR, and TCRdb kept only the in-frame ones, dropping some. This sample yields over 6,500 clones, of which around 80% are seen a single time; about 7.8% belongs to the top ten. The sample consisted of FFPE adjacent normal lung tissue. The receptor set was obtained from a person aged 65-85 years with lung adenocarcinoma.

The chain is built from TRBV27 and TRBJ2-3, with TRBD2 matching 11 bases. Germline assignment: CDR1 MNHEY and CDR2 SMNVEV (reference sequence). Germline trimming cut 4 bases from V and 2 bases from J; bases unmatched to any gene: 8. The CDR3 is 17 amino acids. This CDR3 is CASSSIAGGTYTDTQYF. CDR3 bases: TGTGCCAGCAGTTCGATAGCGGGAGGGACATACACAGATACGCAGTATTTT.

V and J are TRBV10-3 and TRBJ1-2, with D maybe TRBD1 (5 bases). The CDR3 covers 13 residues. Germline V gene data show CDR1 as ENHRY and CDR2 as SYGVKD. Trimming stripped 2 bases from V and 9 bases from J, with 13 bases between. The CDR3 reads CAISEGQGSSYTF. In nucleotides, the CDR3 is TGTGCCATCAGTGAGGGGCAGGGAAGTAGCTACACCTTC.

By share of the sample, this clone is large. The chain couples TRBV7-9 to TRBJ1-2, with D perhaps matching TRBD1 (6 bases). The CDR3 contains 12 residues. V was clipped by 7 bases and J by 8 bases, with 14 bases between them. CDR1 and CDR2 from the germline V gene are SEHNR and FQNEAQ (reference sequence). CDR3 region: CASTRGLRGYTF. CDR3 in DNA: TGTGCCAGCACCAGGGGCCTTCGAGGCTACACCTTC. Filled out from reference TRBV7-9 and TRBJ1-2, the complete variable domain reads DTGVSQNPRHKITKRGQNVTFRCDPISEHNRLYWYRQTLGQGPEFLTYFQNEAQLEKSRLLSDRFSAERPKGSFSTLEIQRTEQGDSAMYLCASTRGLRGYTFGSGTRLTVV.

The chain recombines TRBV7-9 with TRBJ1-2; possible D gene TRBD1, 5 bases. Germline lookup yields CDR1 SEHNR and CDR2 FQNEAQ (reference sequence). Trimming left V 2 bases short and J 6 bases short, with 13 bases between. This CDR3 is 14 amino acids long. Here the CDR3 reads CASSLQGDHNGYTF. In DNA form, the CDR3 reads TGTGCCAGCAGCTTACAAGGGGACCACAATGGCTACACCTTC.

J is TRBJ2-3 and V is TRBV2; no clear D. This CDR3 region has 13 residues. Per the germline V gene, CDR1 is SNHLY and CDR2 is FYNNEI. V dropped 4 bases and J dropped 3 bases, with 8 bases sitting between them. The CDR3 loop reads CASSVSETDTQYF. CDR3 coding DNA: TGTGCCAGCAGTGTATCTGAGACAGATACGCAGTATTTT.

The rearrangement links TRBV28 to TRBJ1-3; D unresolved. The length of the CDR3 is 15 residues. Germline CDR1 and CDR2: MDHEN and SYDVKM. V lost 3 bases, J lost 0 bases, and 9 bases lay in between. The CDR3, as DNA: TGTGCCAGCAGTTTGAACGTCCCCTCTGGAAACACCATATATTTT. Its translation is CASSLNVPSGNTIYF.

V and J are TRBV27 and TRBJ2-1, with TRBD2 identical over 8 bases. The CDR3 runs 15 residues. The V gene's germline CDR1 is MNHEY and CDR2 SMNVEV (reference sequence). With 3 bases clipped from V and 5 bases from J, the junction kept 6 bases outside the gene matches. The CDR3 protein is CASSFRTSRNNEQFF. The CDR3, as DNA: TGTGCCAGCAGTTTCAGGACTAGCAGAAACAATGAGCAGTTCTTC.

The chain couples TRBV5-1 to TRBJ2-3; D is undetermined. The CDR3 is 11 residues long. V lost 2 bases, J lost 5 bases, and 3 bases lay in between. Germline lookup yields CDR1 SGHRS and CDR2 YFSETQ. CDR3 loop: CASSLGDTQYF. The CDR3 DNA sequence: TGCGCCAGCAGCTTAGGAGATACGCAGTATTTT.

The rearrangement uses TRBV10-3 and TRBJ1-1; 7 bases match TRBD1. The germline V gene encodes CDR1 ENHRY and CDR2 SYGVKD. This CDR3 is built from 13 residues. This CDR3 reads CASSGGARTEAFF. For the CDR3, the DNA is TGTGCTTCATCAGGGGGGGCTCGGACTGAAGCTTTCTTT.

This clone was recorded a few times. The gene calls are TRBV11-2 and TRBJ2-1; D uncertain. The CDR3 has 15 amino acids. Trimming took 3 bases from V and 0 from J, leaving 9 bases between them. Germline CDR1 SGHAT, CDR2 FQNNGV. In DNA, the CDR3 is TGTGCCAGCAGCTTGGCGGCCCTCTCCTACAATGAGCAGTTCTTC. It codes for CASSLAALSYNEQFF.

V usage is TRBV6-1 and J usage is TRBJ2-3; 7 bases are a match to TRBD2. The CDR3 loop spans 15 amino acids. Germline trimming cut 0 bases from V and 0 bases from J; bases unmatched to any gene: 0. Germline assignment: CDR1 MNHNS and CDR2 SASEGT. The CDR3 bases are TGTGCCAGCAGTGAAGCTAGCGGGAGCACAGATACGCAGTATTTT. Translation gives CASSEASGSTDTQYF.